These T cell receptor beta chains were read from a single sample in a study of blood T cell repertoires in COVID-19. Clones were sequenced by immunoSEQ multiplex PCR, and TCRdb holds only the in-frame ones, with some missing. The sample lists around 270,000 clones; approximately 89% were seen once. Sequencing used peripheral blood. The receptors were gathered from a middle-aged man who had recovered from COVID-19. Both conserved end residues are part of each CDR3. D genes are given only for firm matches. The size field is filled for only some rows; it gives once, few, many or a size class.

cdr3_length | j_call | clone_size | d_call | v_call | cdr3_aa | cdr3_nt
16 | TRBJ2-7 | NA | NA | TRBV11-2 | CASSPILRASSYEQYF | TGTGCCAGCAGCCCAATATTGAGGGCCAGCTCCTACGAGCAGTACTTC
14 | TRBJ1-2 | NA | NA | TRBV10-2 | CASSESGVGYGYTF | TGCGCCAGCAGTGAGTCAGGGGTCGGCTATGGCTACACCTTC
14 | TRBJ1-2 | NA | NA | TRBV5-4 | CASSFTGVKGGYTF | TGTGCCAGCAGCTTTACAGGTGTTAAGGGAGGCTACACCTTC
12 | TRBJ1-2 | NA | NA | TRBV5-4 | CASSPPQGGYTF | TGTGCCAGCAGCCCACCTCAGGGCGGCTACACCTTC
14 | TRBJ2-1 | NA | TRBD2 | TRBV2 | CASSELTSGNEQFF | TGTGCCAGCAGTGAACTAACTAGCGGAAATGAGCAGTTCTTC
15 | TRBJ1-1 | once | NA | TRBV6-5 | CASSYSGGMNTEAFF | TGTGCCAGCAGTTACTCGGGGGGGATGAACACTGAAGCTTTCTTT
11 | TRBJ1-1 | NA | TRBD1 | TRBV20-1 | CSAEGATEAFF | TGCAGTGCTGAGGGGGCTACTGAAGCTTTCTTT
13 | TRBJ1-3 | NA | TRBD1 | TRBV12-3/TRBV12-4 | CASSFVQGSTIYF | TGTGCCAGCAGTTTCGTACAGGGGAGCACCATATATTTT
11 | TRBJ1-2 | NA | NA | TRBV19 | CASTTRYGYTF | TGTGCCAGTACCACGAGGTATGGCTACACCTTC
16 | TRBJ2-3 | NA | TRBD2 | TRBV7-2 | CASSLPGRGAADTQYF | TGTGCCAGCAGCTTACCGGGGCGGGGGGCCGCAGATACGCAGTATTTT
13 | TRBJ2-3 | NA | TRBD2 | TRBV29-1 | CSVETGGTDTQYF | TGCAGCGTTGAGACGGGGGGTACAGATACGCAGTATTTT
16 | TRBJ2-5 | NA | NA | TRBV9 | CASSEGRQAGRETQYF | TGTGCCAGCAGTGAGGGGAGGCAGGCGGGTAGGGAGACCCAGTACTTC
16 | TRBJ2-2 | once | NA | TRBV30 | CAWSVQTITLAGELFF | TGTGCCTGGAGTGTACAAACCATTACGTTGGCCGGGGAGCTGTTTTTT
15 | TRBJ2-3 | NA | TRBD1 | TRBV3-1/TRBV3-2 | CASSQGQGQTDTQYF | TGTGCCAGCAGCCAAGGACAGGGGCAGACAGATACGCAGTATTTT
13 | TRBJ2-2 | NA | TRBD2 | TRBV4-3 | CASSQGLAVGLFF | TGCGCCAGCAGCCAAGGACTAGCGGTGGGGCTGTTTTTT
11 | TRBJ1-3 | NA | NA | TRBV12-3/TRBV12-4 | CATGVGNTIYF | TGTGCCACCGGGGTGGGAAACACCATATATTTT
14 | TRBJ1-1 | NA | TRBD1 | TRBV27 | CASRRTGMNTEAFF | TGTGCCAGCAGAAGGACAGGGATGAACACTGAAGCTTTCTTT
12 | TRBJ2-7 | NA | NA | TRBV19 | CASSTRGSEQYF | TGTGCCAGTAGCACCAGGGGATCGGAGCAGTACTTC
15 | TRBJ1-1 | NA | TRBD1 | TRBV6-2/TRBV6-3 | CASSQNRGLNTEAFF | TGTGCCAGCAGTCAAAACAGGGGATTGAACACTGAAGCTTTCTTT
13 | TRBJ1-1 | NA | NA | TRBV2 | CASRGASNTEAFF | TGTGCCAGCAGGGGCGCGAGTAACACTGAAGCTTTCTTT
15 | TRBJ1-1 | NA | NA | TRBV29-1 | CSVETLGGAYSEAFF | TGCAGCGTTGAAACCCTGGGGGGGGCTTATTCTGAAGCTTTCTTT
15 | TRBJ2-3 | NA | NA | TRBV9 | CASSTDGQASDTQYF | TGTGCCAGCAGCACAGATGGGCAGGCCTCAGATACGCAGTATTTT
14 | TRBJ2-2 | NA | NA | TRBV27 | CASLGIRGTGELFF | TGTGCCAGCCTCGGCATAAGGGGGACCGGGGAGCTGTTTTTT
14 | TRBJ2-1 | once | NA | TRBV27 | CASRWSTTYNEQFF | TGTGCCAGCAGATGGAGCACAACCTACAATGAGCAGTTCTTC
13 | TRBJ2-1 | NA | NA | TRBV9 | CASEGRGQNEQFF | TGTGCCTCCGAGGGCAGGGGTCAAAACGAGCAGTTCTTC
14 | TRBJ1-1 | NA | TRBD1 | TRBV5-6 | CASSLTGALGEAFF | TGTGCCAGCAGCTTAACAGGGGCCCTTGGTGAAGCTTTCTTT
17 | TRBJ2-3 | many | NA | TRBV6-2/TRBV6-3 | CASSSESSRISTDTQYF | TGTGCCAGCAGTTCCGAATCGTCTAGGATCAGCACAGATACGCAGTATTTT
14 | TRBJ1-6 | NA | NA | TRBV10-3 | CAISRGVDNSPLHF | TGTGCCATCAGCAGGGGCGTGGATAATTCACCCCTCCACTTT